Listed here are 2 T cell receptor beta chains from one sample, sequenced in a study of persistence of HIV-infected CD4 T cells. The stimulus was lysate of CMV-infected fibroblasts, about 11 ug/mL. Sorted nonresponding memory CD4+ T cells were CD40L-negative, CD69-negative, CD45RO-high. Their antigens remain unidentified. This was the immunoSEQ version 4 assay in survey mode. Clones were sequenced by immunoSEQ multiplex PCR, and TCRdb holds only the in-frame ones, with some missing. The sample shows around 28,000 clones, roughly 78% of them seen only once. The input for sequencing was CD4+ T cells sorted from PBMCs after approximately 19-hour stimulation, taken from a patient who received antiretroviral therapy. These receptors were collected from an adult woman with HIV who was CMV-seropositive.

This rearrangement joins TRBV9 to TRBJ2-7; 8 bases match TRBD2. The ends lost 4 bases at V and 7 bases at J; junction bases unmatched: 7. The germline V gene encodes CDR1 SGDLS and CDR2 YYNGEE. The CDR3 loop spans 13 amino acids. The CDR3 coding sequence is TGTGCCAGCAGCCTTGGACTAGCAAGAGAGCAGTACTTC. This sequence encodes CASSLGLAREQYF.

This clone was observed a few times. The CDR3 loop reads CASSERRNTIYF. CDR3 coding DNA: TGTGCCAGCAGTGAACGCAGAAACACCATATATTTT. The rearrangement uses TRBV6-1 and TRBJ1-3; D call uncertain. In germline, CDR1 is MNHNS, CDR2 SASEGT. The V end was cut by 2 bases, the J end by 5 bases, with 4 bases between. CDR3 length equals 12 residues.